The 17 T cell receptor beta chains reported below all come from one sample, sequenced in a study of T cell changes during pregnancy in multiple sclerosis. Some clones are missing from TCRdb's copy, which holds only in-frame ones; the method was immunoSEQ multiplex PCR. The table has tens of thousands of clones, 85% to 95% seen once. Specimen: CD8+ T cells from peripheral blood mononuclear cells, collected in the third trimester of pregnancy. The source is a female donor with multiple sclerosis, enrolled in a pregnancy study.

V is TRBV2 and J is TRBJ2-7; a possible D gene is TRBD1 (6 bases). From germline, CDR1 is SNHLY and CDR2 FYNNEI. The CDR3 is made up of 14 amino acids. Trimming cost V 6 bases and J 4 bases, with 16 bases left between them. The chain's CDR3 is CASSARGWMYEQYF. DNA of the CDR3: TGTGCCAGCAGCGCCAGGGGTTGGATGTACGAGCAGTACTTC.

This clone occurred once. CDR3 in amino acids: CASSPVGGGGRGGYTF. CDR3 DNA sequence: TGTGCCAGCAGCCCCGTTGGAGGGGGCGGGCGAGGTGGCTACACCTTC. The chain is built from TRBV27 and TRBJ1-2, with 7 bases fitting TRBD1. V dropped 6 bases and J dropped 7; count of bases not matched to a gene: 17. Germline loops: CDR1 MNHEY, CDR2 SMNVEV (reference sequence). There are 16 residues in the CDR3.

The DNA of the CDR3 is TGTGCCGGAGGCGGGCAGGGGATTAACTATGGCTACACCTTC. Amino acid sequence: CAGGGQGINYGYTF. The chain couples TRBV13 to TRBJ1-2; D might be TRBD1 (6 bases). CDR1 PRHDT and CDR2 FYEKMQ come from the germline V gene (reference sequence). The V end lost 11 bases, the J end lost 1 base, and 17 bases lay between the germline ends. There are 14 residues in the CDR3.

Concerning this clone: Germline is not matched at one junction end, which may reflect a read error. This chain uses TRBV7-7 with TRBJ2-7; 8 bases are shared with TRBD2. This CDR3 region has 13 residues. In germline, CDR1 is SSHAT, CDR2 FNYEAQ (reference sequence). The CDR3 nucleotides read TGTGCTAGCAGCGTGACTAGCGTAGGCGAGCAGTACTTC. Residues: CASSVTSVGEQYF.

The gene calls are TRBV13 and TRBJ1-3; maybe TRBD1 (6 bases). The CDR3 has 19 residues. The V end lost 7 bases, the J end lost 2 bases, and 27 bases lay between the germline ends. The germline gives CDR1 PRHDT, CDR2 FYEKMQ (reference sequence). The CDR3 spells CASNTRQASSLSPGNTIYF. CDR3 bases: TGTGCCAGCAACACGAGACAGGCCTCGTCCCTTAGCCCTGGAAACACCATATATTTT. Complete variable domain (other parts from reference TRBV13 and TRBJ1-3): AAGVIQSPRHLIKEKRETATLKCYPIPRHDTVYWYQQGPGQDPQFLISFYEKMQSDKGSIPDRFSAQQFSDYHSELNMSSLELGDSALYFCASNTRQASSLSPGNTIYFGEGSWLTVV.

The chain uses TRBV11-2 and TRBJ1-1; maybe TRBD1 (5 bases). V was shortened by 0 bases and J by 0 bases, with 8 bases between the two germline ends. The germline gives CDR1 SGHAT, CDR2 FQNNGV. The CDR3 spans 15 residues. The DNA of the CDR3 is TGTGCCAGCAGCTTAGATCAGGGTATGAACACTGAAGCTTTCTTT. Residues: CASSLDQGMNTEAFF.

The V and J genes are TRBV14 and TRBJ2-7; 8 nucleotides agree with TRBD1. V was clipped by 1 base and J by 6 bases; unmatched bases: 11. The germline gives CDR1 SGHDN, CDR2 FVKESK. The CDR3 contains 16 residues. In DNA, the CDR3 is TGTGCCAGCAGCCAAGTTTCTCAGGGGGCATATGGCGAGCAGTACTTC. The encoded protein is CASSQVSQGAYGEQYF.

This clone was observed a single time. This rearrangement joins TRBV9 to TRBJ1-3; 9 nucleotides align to TRBD1. The germline CDR1 and CDR2 sequences are SGDLS and YYNGEE. This CDR3 has 19 residues. J gave up 6 bases and V 3 bases, and 19 bases lay outside the gene matches. The CDR3 loop reads CASSDRGTGYGPEENTIYF. The CDR3 bases are TGTGCCAGCAGCGACCGCGGGACAGGGTATGGACCGGAAGAAAACACCATATATTTT.

V is TRBV6-6 and J is TRBJ1-1, with D perhaps matching TRBD1 (5 bases). Deletions cut 4 bases from V and 11 bases from J, with 26 bases between. CDR3 length: 16 amino acids. From germline, CDR1 is MNHNY and CDR2 SVGAGI (reference sequence). DNA for the CDR3: TGTGCCAGCAGTTGGGCGGAAGCGGGACGGACTAGATACGCTTTCTTT. Translation gives CASSWAEAGRTRYAFF.

This sequence joins TRBV19 and TRBJ2-7; weak D call: TRBD1 (5 bases). Trimming took 3 bases from V and 0 from J, leaving 9 bases between them. CDR1 and CDR2 from the germline V gene are LNHDA and SQIVND (reference sequence). This CDR3 region has 14 residues. For the CDR3, the DNA is TGTGCCAGTAGTATCGGTCAGGGCTCCTACGAGCAGTACTTC. Encoded protein: CASSIGQGSYEQYF.

This clone was seen only once. The chain is built from TRBV27 and TRBJ1-5; D is ambiguous. CDR1 is MNHEY, CDR2 SMNVEV, per germline (reference sequence). There are 15 residues in the CDR3. The V end was cut by 8 bases, the J end by 1 base, with 15 bases between. The CDR3 DNA is TGTGCCAGCGCGTTGTATGGCGGCAGCAATCAGCCCCAGCATTTT. It is translated as CASALYGGSNQPQHF.

This chain uses TRBV9 with TRBJ2-1; D is perhaps TRBD2 (5 bases). Trimming removed 0 bases from V and 9 bases from J, with 10 bases in between. Germline-derived CDR1 and CDR2 are SGDLS and YYNGEE. This CDR3 contains 13 residues. The CDR3 DNA is TGTGCCAGCAGCGTAGCTAGCCGGGGTGAGCAGTTCTTC. Residues: CASSVASRGEQFF. The variable domain in full, completed from reference TRBV9 and TRBJ2-1, reads DSGVTQTPKHLITATGQRVTLRCSPRSGDLSVYWYQQSLDQGLQFLIQYYNGEERAKGNILERFSAQQFPDLHSELNLSSLELGDSALYFCASSVASRGEQFFGPGTRLTVL.

The J gene is TRBJ2-7, the V gene TRBV6-6; D ambiguous. The germline CDR1 and CDR2 sequences are MNHNY and SVGAGI (reference sequence). V lost 4 bases, J lost 6 bases, and 10 bases lay in between. The CDR3 consists of 12 residues. In DNA, the CDR3 is TGTGCCAGCAGTTTCCCTGAGCCCGAGCAGTACTTC. Its translation is CASSFPEPEQYF.

The CDR3 coding sequence is TGTGCCAGCAGCGTAGCTCAGGGGATAAACACTGAAGCTTTCTTT. It is translated as CASSVAQGINTEAFF. The V gene is TRBV9, the J gene TRBJ1-1, with D perhaps TRBD1 (6 bases). V gave up 0 bases and J gave up 2 bases, with 11 bases separating them. Germline V gene sequence: CDR1 SGDLS, CDR2 YYNGEE. CDR3 length: 15 residues.

The V and J genes are TRBV19 and TRBJ1-2; 11 positions match TRBD1. CDR1 and CDR2 (germline): LNHDA, SQIVND (reference sequence). This CDR3 spans 14 amino acids. V lost 6 bases and J lost 7; bases outside the gene matches: 7. DNA for the CDR3: TGTGCCAGTAGACCGGGACAGGGGGTAGGTGGCTACACCTTC. This codes for CASRPGQGVGGYTF. The whole variable domain, remainder taken from reference TRBV19 and TRBJ1-2, is DGGITQSPKYLFRKEGQNVTLSCEQNLNHDAMYWYRQDPGQGLRLIYYSQIVNDFQKGDIAEGYSVSREKKESFPLTVTSAQKNPTAFYLCASRPGQGVGGYTFGSGTRLTVV.

The chain joins TRBV27 to TRBJ2-7; 7 nucleotides line up with TRBD1. CDR3 length equals 14 residues. V lost 2 bases and J lost 2; bases outside the gene matches: 3. Germline lookup yields CDR1 MNHEY and CDR2 SMNVEV (reference sequence). The CDR3 protein is CASSLGTATYEQYF. DNA of the CDR3: TGTGCCAGCAGTTTAGGGACAGCGACCTACGAGCAGTACTTC.

This chain connects TRBV7-3 to TRBJ2-5, with D perhaps TRBD1 (6 bases). In germline, CDR1 is SGHTA, CDR2 FQGTGA. Trimming took 3 bases from V and 1 from J, leaving 6 bases between them. This CDR3 contains 13 residues. The CDR3 loop is CASSLDSQETQYF. CDR3 in DNA: TGTGCCAGCAGCTTGGACAGCCAAGAGACCCAGTACTTC.